These 14 T cell receptor beta chains were all obtained from the same sample, sequenced in a study of monozygotic twins with inflammatory bowel disease. TCRdb processed the 5' RACE reads again and assigns one entry to each CDR3 protein, with no DNA. Recorded for this sample: some 170,000 distinct CDR3 sequences. The specimen was blood. These receptors were collected from a human donor with ulcerative colitis or Crohn's disease, or a healthy co-twin of an affected twin (not recorded which).

This chain joins TRBV20-1 and TRBJ2-7; TCRdb's assignment of TRBD1 cannot be checked, as there is no DNA. Germline CDR1 and CDR2: DFQATT and SNEGSKA (reference sequence). CDR3 length: 13 amino acids. The CDR3 is CSATSQGRNEQYF.

The chain employs TRBV19 and TRBJ2-7; TCRdb designates TRBD2, a call that cannot be tested without DNA. This CDR3 contains 14 residues. Germline assignment: CDR1 LNHDA and CDR2 SQIVND (reference sequence). CDR3 protein: CASTQGGGRSEQYF.

The genes are TRBV18 and TRBJ2-3; TCRdb's D call, TRBD1, is unchecked because there is no DNA. In germline, CDR1 is KGHSH, CDR2 LQKENI. This CDR3 spans 13 amino acids. CDR3 sequence: CASSIREADTQYF.

This rearrangement joins TRBV3-1 to TRBJ2-3; checking the TCRdb D call of TRBD2 is not possible without DNA. In germline, CDR1 is LGHDT, CDR2 YNNKEL (reference sequence). The CDR3 contains 18 residues. CDR3 amino acids: CASSQVPVSGGRSDTQYF.

The chain combines TRBV27 with TRBJ1-5; checking the TCRdb D call of TRBD1 is not possible without DNA. In germline, CDR1 is MNHEY, CDR2 SMNVEV (reference sequence). The CDR3 is made up of 13 amino acids. CDR3 sequence: CASSFDGTQPQHF.

The V and J genes are TRBV11-2 and TRBJ2-3; TCRdb selects TRBD2, and the lack of DNA leaves this call unchecked. The germline CDR1 and CDR2 sequences are SGHAT and FQNNGV. The CDR3 extends over 17 amino acids. The CDR3 region is CASSFSLAGGAADTQYF.

V gene TRBV5-1 combines with J gene TRBJ2-7; the D gene TCRdb calls, TRBD2, cannot be checked with no DNA. The CDR3 totals 13 residues. Germline values: CDR1 SGHRS, CDR2 YFSETQ. The CDR3 region is CASSLGLASEQYF.

CDR3 region: CASSPGLRAKEQYF. The rearrangement links TRBV27 to TRBJ2-7; without DNA, the TCRdb call of TRBD2 cannot be checked. This CDR3 has 14 amino acids. From germline, CDR1 is MNHEY and CDR2 SMNVEV (reference sequence).

The rearrangement uses TRBV25-1 and TRBJ2-1; absent DNA, TCRdb's TRBD1 call cannot be checked. In germline, CDR1 is MGHDK, CDR2 SYGVNS. The CDR3 extends over 15 amino acids. The CDR3 sequence: CASCPPDLSYNEQFF. Supplemented by reference TRBV25-1 and TRBJ2-1, the full variable domain reads EADIYQTPRYLVIGTGKKITLECSQTMGHDKMYWYQQDPGMELHLIHYSYGVNSTEKGDLSSESTVSRIRTEHFPLTLESARPSHTSQYLCASCPPDLSYNEQFFGPGTRLTVL.

The chain employs TRBV7-2 and TRBJ2-1; TCRdb's D call, TRBD2, is unchecked because there is no DNA. The CDR3 consists of 15 residues. Germline V gene sequence: CDR1 SGHTA, CDR2 FQGNSA. The CDR3 protein is CASSEGRVSYNEQFF.

The chain carries TRBV27 and TRBJ1-5. The CDR3 loop spans 13 amino acids. Germline V lookup: CDR1 MNHEY, CDR2 SMNVEV (reference sequence). The CDR3 here is CASRRGVDQPQHF.

J is TRBJ1-1 and V is TRBV10-3. The CDR3 contains 13 residues. CDR1 and CDR2 (germline): ENHRY, SYGVKD. The CDR3: CAIRTSGNTEAFF.

The V call is TRBV20-1, the J call TRBJ2-1; TCRdb selects TRBD2, and the lack of DNA leaves this call unchecked. The CDR3 runs to 14 residues. CDR1 is DFQATT and CDR2 is SNEGSKA in the germline V gene (reference sequence). The CDR3 sequence: CSARNGGLYNEQFF.

The chain recombines TRBV5-1 with TRBJ1-1; the D gene TCRdb calls, TRBD1, cannot be checked with no DNA. The CDR3 has 16 amino acids. CDR1 is SGHRS and CDR2 is YFSETQ in the germline V gene. The CDR3: CASSLARDRMNTEAFF.